The 22 T cell receptor beta chains given below trace back to one sample, sequenced in a study of regulatory T cells in long-lasting Graves disease. Arm-PCR of CDR3 regions with iRepertoire HTBI primers generated TCR beta libraries. TCRdb re-called the multiplex PCR reads through MiXCR, storing one row per CDR3 protein. The sample gives under 250,000 distinct CDR3 sequences, about 19% of which show up once; 11% to 15% is in the top ten. Time point defined: newly diagnosed GD, antithyroid drugs for less than 3 months. Making the TCR library involved RNA that had been extracted from PBMCs. The sequenced sample was peripheral blood mononuclear cells (PBMCs), obtained at new diagnosis, from a patient treated with antithyroid drugs. The receptor set was obtained from a female donor with Graves disease.

There are many counts of this clonotype. At one end, the junction sequence differs from germline, possibly due to a read error. This sequence joins TRBV5-1 and TRBJ2-1, with 7 bases fitting TRBD1. This CDR3 contains 14 residues. Germline-derived CDR1 and CDR2 are SGHRS and YFSETQ. The CDR3 here is CASSYRDSPNEQFF. CDR3 DNA: TGTGCCAGCAGCTACCGGGACAGTCCCAATGAGCAGTTCTTC.

V gene TRBV2 combines with J gene TRBJ2-7, with a possible D match to TRBD1 (8 bases). Deletions cut 3 bases from V and 0 bases from J, with 12 bases between. CDR1 and CDR2 from the germline V gene are SNHLY and FYNNEI. The length of the CDR3 is 15 residues. The CDR3 loop is CASSDTGGDSYEQYF. CDR3 DNA sequence: TGTGCCAGCAGTGACACAGGGGGGGACTCCTACGAGCAGTACTTC.

At least ten counts were recorded for this clonotype. This rearrangement joins TRBV3-1 to TRBJ1-1; the D gene is possibly TRBD1 (5 bases). The V end was cut by 1 base, the J end by 4 bases, with 10 bases between. This CDR3 comprises 14 residues. Germline lookup yields CDR1 LGHDT and CDR2 YNNKEL (reference sequence). The CDR3 reads CASSQVPGITEAFF. Here the CDR3 DNA reads TGTGCCAGCAGCCAAGTTCCAGGGATCACTGAAGCTTTCTTT. Supplemented by reference TRBV3-1 and TRBJ1-1, the full variable domain reads DTAVSQTPKYLVTQMGNDKSIKCEQNLGHDTMYWYKQDSKKFLKIMFSYNNKELIINETVPNRFSPKSPDKAHLNLHINSLELGDSAVYFCASSQVPGITEAFFGQGTRLTVV.

This clonotype showed up many times. This chain uses TRBV20-1 with TRBJ1-1, with a tentative D call TRBD1 (6 bases). The CDR3 runs to 13 residues. The germline V gene has CDR1 DFQATT and CDR2 SNEGSKA (reference sequence). The V and J ends lost 6 bases and 1 base respectively, with 12 bases between them. CDR3 residues: CSADTGPNTEAFF. The CDR3 nucleotides are TGCAGTGCCGATACAGGGCCGAACACTGAAGCTTTCTTT.

The chain combines TRBV3-1 with TRBJ2-7; D unresolved. Germline values: CDR1 LGHDT, CDR2 YNNKEL (reference sequence). CDR3 length: 13 residues. The V gene lost 3 bases and the J gene lost 6 bases, with 12 bases spanning the gap. The CDR3 sequence: CASSQMRNPEQYF. The CDR3 nucleotides are TGTGCCAGCAGCCAGATGCGGAACCCCGAGCAGTACTTC.

This clonotype was observed a handful of times. The chain joins TRBV20-1 to TRBJ2-1, with D uncertain. Germline V CDR1 and CDR2: DFQATT, SNEGSKA (reference sequence). V lost 6 bases, J lost 7 bases, and 13 bases lay in between. This CDR3 is 12 amino acids long. The CDR3 loop reads CSATRRGNEQFF. CDR3 coding DNA: TGCAGTGCCACGCGGCGTGGGAATGAGCAGTTCTTC.

This clonotype occurred many times. This chain joins TRBV11-3 and TRBJ2-1; D may be TRBD2 (6 bases). The CDR3 sequence is 14 residues long. Germline values: CDR1 SGHNT, CDR2 YENEEA. V lost 8 bases, J lost 5 bases, and 16 bases lay in between. CDR3 region: CASDGGFRDNEQFF. DNA of the CDR3: TGTGCCAGCGACGGGGGTTTTAGGGACAATGAGCAGTTCTTC.

The sample holds many counts of this clonotype. This chain joins TRBV6-2 or TRBV6-3 and TRBJ2-1; 7 nucleotides match TRBD2. The CDR3 length is 15 residues. With 4 bases clipped from V and 6 bases from J, the junction kept 9 bases outside the gene matches. Germline V gene data show CDR1 as MNHEY and CDR2 as SVGEGT. The CDR3 is CASSSMASGGNEQFF. As DNA, the CDR3 is TGTGCCAGCAGTTCTATGGCTAGCGGAGGCAATGAGCAGTTCTTC.

The sample holds many counts of this clonotype. The V and J genes are TRBV11-2 and TRBJ2-1, with TRBD2 identical over 14 bases. CDR3 length: 17 residues. Germline trimming cut 5 bases from V and 8 bases from J; bases unmatched to any gene: 11. Germline CDR1 reads SGHAT; CDR2 reads FQNNGV. CDR3 sequence (DNA): TGTGCCAGCAGCCGAGGGACTAGCGGGAGACGGGGGGATGAGCAGTTCTTC. Amino acids: CASSRGTSGRRGDEQFF.

In this sample, this clonotype turned up many times. The chain carries TRBV7-2 and TRBJ2-7; tentative D call: TRBD1 (5 bases). Germline values: CDR1 SGHTA, CDR2 FQGNSA. The length of the CDR3 is 14 residues. Trimming took 5 bases from V and 5 from J, leaving 16 bases between them. As DNA, the CDR3 is TGTGCCAGCAGCCCCGGCGTAGGGGCTGACGAGCAGTACTTC. This encodes CASSPGVGADEQYF.

As for this clonotype: A much larger clone sits a single nucleotide away, making a read error possible. Given the absence of the conserved phenylalanine or tryptophan at the CDR3 end, a read error is likely. The rearrangement joins TRBV6-5 to TRBJ2-5; a possible D gene is TRBD1 (5 bases). CDR3 size: 13 residues. In germline, CDR1 is MNHEY, CDR2 SVGAGI. V lost 4 bases and J 3 bases, leaving 9 bases between the germline ends. The DNA of the CDR3 is TGTGCCAGCAGTTCCCCGACAGAAGAGACCCAGTACTCC. As protein: CASSSPTEETQYS.

The table lists this clonotype with many counts. The chain couples TRBV7-9 to TRBJ2-5; D might be TRBD1 (6 bases). V was cut by 5 bases and J by 5 bases, with 12 bases left in between. The CDR3 covers 13 residues. Germline CDR1 reads SEHNR; CDR2 reads FQNEAQ (reference sequence). The CDR3 bases are TGTGCCAGCAGCCCTATTCAGGGGGAGACCCAGTACTTC. This encodes CASSPIQGETQYF.

This clonotype was counted ten times or more. The rearrangement links TRBV7-2 to TRBJ2-1; D is unclear. Germline values: CDR1 SGHTA, CDR2 FQGNSA. The V gene lost 1 base and the J gene lost 6 bases, with 4 bases spanning the gap. The CDR3 extends over 12 amino acids. The CDR3 is CASSLVSNEQFF. The CDR3 bases are TGTGCCAGCAGCTTAGTAAGCAATGAGCAGTTCTTC.

This clonotype was detected many times. The chain is built from TRBV7-7 and TRBJ2-5; TRBD1 matches at 11 bases. Germline V lookup: CDR1 SSHAT, CDR2 FNYEAQ (reference sequence). This CDR3 comprises 14 residues. V trimming: 4 bases; J trimming: 5 bases; junction bases outside the gene matches: 3. The CDR3 here is CASSSRDRGETQYF. CDR3 DNA sequence: TGTGCCAGCAGCTCACGGGACAGGGGGGAGACCCAGTACTTC.

A note on this clonotype: This probably arose from a read error, given a far larger clone one base away. As the CDR3 is not closed by the conserved phenylalanine or tryptophan, this likely results from a read error. J is TRBJ1-1 and V is TRBV2; a possible D gene is TRBD1 (6 bases). Germline V gene sequence: CDR1 SNHLY, CDR2 FYNNEI. CDR3 length: 12 amino acids. The V end was cut by 5 bases, the J end by 6 bases, with 10 bases between. CDR3 amino acids: CASSQTGSEAFL. The CDR3 DNA follows: TGTGCCAGCAGTCAAACAGGGTCTGAAGCTTTCCTT.

This clonotype appeared many times. V usage is TRBV3-1 and J usage is TRBJ1-2; D is uncertain. The CDR3 has 14 residues. Germline CDR1 reads LGHDT; CDR2 reads YNNKEL (reference sequence). V lost 0 bases and J 5 bases, leaving 10 bases between the germline ends. CDR3 in DNA: TGTGCCAGCAGCCAAGATCCGTCCATTTATGGCTACACCTTC. Translation: CASSQDPSIYGYTF. The variable domain in full, completed from reference TRBV3-1 and TRBJ1-2, reads DTAVSQTPKYLVTQMGNDKSIKCEQNLGHDTMYWYKQDSKKFLKIMFSYNNKELIINETVPNRFSPKSPDKAHLNLHINSLELGDSAVYFCASSQDPSIYGYTFGSGTRLTVV.

Here the CDR3 reads CATTGSTDTQYF. DNA for the CDR3: TGTGCCACAACGGGGTCCACAGATACGCAGTATTTT. The chain couples TRBV6-1 to TRBJ2-3; possibly TRBD2 for D (5 bases). The ends were cut back, 10 bases at V and 2 bases at J, with 10 bases in the middle. Germline V gene data show CDR1 as MNHNS and CDR2 as SASEGT. The CDR3 is made up of 12 amino acids.

As for this clonotype: This likely came from a read error, as a far larger clone is one base away. The V gene is TRBV11-3, the J gene TRBJ2-5; TRBD1 matches 7 bases. The CDR3 runs 13 residues. V was pared by 4 bases and J by 11 bases, with 10 bases of the junction left unmatched. CDR1 and CDR2 from the germline V gene are SGHNT and YENEEA. CDR3 amino acids: CASSWTGANEQYF. The CDR3 bases are TGTGCCAGCAGCTGGACAGGTGCGAATGAGCAGTACTTC.

This clonotype was seen ten or more times. V gene TRBV3-1 combines with J gene TRBJ2-7, with a weak D call TRBD2 (5 bases). The CDR3 contains 13 residues. The V and J ends lost 0 bases and 7 bases respectively, with 10 bases between them. Germline CDR1 LGHDT, CDR2 YNNKEL (reference sequence). CDR3 DNA sequence: TGTGCCAGCAGCCAAGAGGGCCGGAGGGAGCAGTACTTC. It specifies CASSQEGRREQYF.

In its sample, this clonotype was seen many times. The chain couples TRBV28 to TRBJ1-1, with a weak D call TRBD1 (5 bases). Germline values: CDR1 MDHEN, CDR2 SYDVKM. Trimming cost V 5 bases and J 1 base, with 8 bases left between them. The CDR3 extends over 13 amino acids. The CDR3 DNA follows: TGTGCCAGCAGTGTCGGACAGAACACTGAAGCTTTCTTT. Protein product: CASSVGQNTEAFF.

This clonotype has ten or more counts. This chain uses TRBV7-2 with TRBJ2-7; 13 nucleotides line up with TRBD2. Germline CDR1 SGHTA, CDR2 FQGNSA. The CDR3 runs 15 residues. V shed 6 bases and J 3 bases; nucleotides not matched to a gene: 5. The CDR3 reads CASSSGTSGVYEQYF. The CDR3 nucleotides are TGTGCCAGCAGTTCGGGGACTAGCGGGGTCTACGAGCAGTACTTC.

The genes are TRBV29-1 and TRBJ2-5; no reliable D call. The germline V and J ends were trimmed by 3 bases and 2 bases, with 10 bases remaining between them. The CDR3 is 13 amino acids. Per the germline V gene, CDR1 is SQVTM and CDR2 is ANQGSEA. The DNA for the CDR3 is TGCAGCGTTGATATCGTAGTGCAAGAGACCCAGTACTTC. It codes for CSVDIVVQETQYF.